This T cell receptor (beta chain) stems from a study of T cell changes during pregnancy in multiple sclerosis. Measured with immunoSEQ multiplex PCR; TCRdb has only the in-frame clones, and not every one. The sample comprises around 100,000 clones, around 93% of which are singletons, and more than 0.8% rests with the top ten. Germline V gene data show CDR1 as SQVTM and CDR2 as ANQGSEA. The CDR3 has 12 residues. Unmatched junction bases numbered 5, after V lost 7 bases and J lost 6 bases. The chain employs TRBV29-1 and TRBJ2-2; 7 bases align to TRBD1. This TCR came from a female donor with multiple sclerosis, enrolled in a pregnancy study. The sequenced sample was peripheral blood, obtained before pregnancy. The CDR3: CSAPDRAGELFF. CDR3 nucleotide sequence: TGCAGCGCTCCCGACAGGGCCGGGGAGCTGTTTTTT.